This is a list of T cell receptor beta chains from one sample in a study of control samples from healthy donors and cancer patients. TCRdb keeps only in-frame clones here, not all; method: immunoSEQ multiplex PCR. The sample lists almost 95,000 clones; approximately 90% were seen once. Sequencing was carried out using blood. Receptor source: a woman between 18 and 30 years old in good health. Each CDR3 is given with its conserved first and last residue. A D gene is named only where the DNA matches it firmly. Rows give clone size only sometimes, using once, few, many, or a class for an expanded clone.

clone size | CDR3 length | J gene | V gene | D gene | CDR3 DNA | CDR3 protein
. | 15 | TRBJ1-3 | TRBV19 | . | TGTGCCAGCCACCCTCAGGGGTCCTTTAGGAACACCATATATTTT | CASHPQGSFRNTIYF
few | 13 | TRBJ2-3 | TRBV5-1 | . | TGCGCCAGCAGCTTGGGCCGCTCAGATACGCAGTATTTT | CASSLGRSDTQYF
. | 13 | TRBJ1-1 | TRBV5-1 | . | TGCGCCAGCAGCTTCGACAGGAACACTGAAGCTTTCTTT | CASSFDRNTEAFF
. | 18 | TRBJ1-6 | TRBV11-2 | . | TGTGCCAGCAGCTTAGCTCGCCACAGGGACTCCTATAATTCACCCCTCCACTTT | CASSLARHRDSYNSPLHF
. | 14 | TRBJ2-7 | TRBV7-2 | . | TGTGCCAGCAGCTTTAATATGGGGGCCTACGAGCAGTACTTC | CASSFNMGAYEQYF
. | 13 | TRBJ1-1 | TRBV21-1 | . | TGTGCCAGCAGCCCACAGGGGTGCACTGAAGCTTTCTTT | CASSPQGCTEAFF
. | 15 | TRBJ2-7 | TRBV10-1 | . | TGCGCCAGCAGTGAGTCGGTCGGGGCGTCCTACGAGCAGTACTTC | CASSESVGASYEQYF
. | 12 | TRBJ2-7 | TRBV2 | . | TGTGCCAGCCGTGGACTCGTCTACGAGCAGTACTTC | CASRGLVYEQYF
few | 11 | TRBJ1-1 | TRBV6-5 | . | TGTGGGGTTGAAACCCCCGCTCAAGCTTTCTTT | CGVETPAQAFF
. | 14 | TRBJ2-3 | TRBV15 | . | TGTGCCACCAGCGCGGGAACTAGCACAGATACGCAGTATTTT | CATSAGTSTDTQYF
. | 16 | TRBJ2-2 | TRBV4-2 | . | TGTGCCAGCAGCCATCGGGACCCTCCTGAAGACGGGGAGCTGTTTTTT | CASSHRDPPEDGELFF
. | 18 | TRBJ1-2 | TRBV9 | TRBD1 | TGTGCCAGCAGCTTAATCAACCGGGACAGGGGATCAAACTATGGCTACACCTTC | CASSLINRDRGSNYGYTF
. | 14 | TRBJ2-4 | TRBV19 | . | TGTGCCAGTAGTCCGGGGGACGTTAGAAACATTCAGTACTTC | CASSPGDVRNIQYF
. | 14 | TRBJ1-6 | TRBV10-1 | TRBD1 | TGCGCCAGCAGCCCACAGGGGGCTCGATCACCCCTCCACTTT | CASSPQGARSPLHF
few | 15 | TRBJ2-1 | TRBV10-3 | TRBD2 | TGTGCCATCAGTGAGTATACTAGCGGGGGGAGTGAGCAGTTCTTC | CAISEYTSGGSEQFF
. | 14 | TRBJ1-1 | TRBV27 | . | TGTGCCAGCAGTTCCCCGGCAGCGGCCACTGAAGCTTTCTTT | CASSSPAAATEAFF
. | 16 | TRBJ2-3 | TRBV24-1 | TRBD2 | TGTGCCACCAGTGACCCGACTAGCGGTTACACAGATACGCAGTATTTT | CATSDPTSGYTDTQYF
. | 19 | TRBJ1-5 | TRBV2 | TRBD1 | TGTGCCAGCAGTGACCCGAACAGGGGAACCTCTAATAGCAATCAGCCCCAGCATTTT | CASSDPNRGTSNSNQPQHF
. | 16 | TRBJ2-5 | TRBV7-9 | . | TGTGCCAGCAGCTTCACCCTCCCATACCGAGGGGAGACCCAGTACTTC | CASSFTLPYRGETQYF
. | 15 | TRBJ1-2 | TRBV19 | . | TGTGCCAGTAGTAGACAGGCACCGCCTAACTATGGCTACACCTTC | CASSRQAPPNYGYTF
. | 14 | TRBJ2-2 | TRBV5-4 | . | TGTGCCAGCAGCTTGGACAGGGCCTCCGGGGAGCTGTTTTTT | CASSLDRASGELFF
few | 17 | TRBJ1-1 | TRBV3-1/TRBV3-2 | . | TGTGCCAGCAGCCCATTAGGGGCAGCCCTGATGAACACTGAAGCTTTCTTT | CASSPLGAALMNTEAFF